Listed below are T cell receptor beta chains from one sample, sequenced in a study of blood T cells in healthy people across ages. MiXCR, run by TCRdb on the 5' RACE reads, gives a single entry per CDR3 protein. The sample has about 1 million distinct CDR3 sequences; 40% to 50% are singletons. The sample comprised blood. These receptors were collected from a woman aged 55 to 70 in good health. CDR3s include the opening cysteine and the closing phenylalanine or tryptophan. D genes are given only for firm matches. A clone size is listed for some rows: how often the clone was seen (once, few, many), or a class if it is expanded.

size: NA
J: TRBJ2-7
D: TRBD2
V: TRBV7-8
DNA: TGTGCCAGCAGCTGGCCGGGACTAACCTACGAGCAGTACTTC
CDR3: CASSWPGLTYEQYF

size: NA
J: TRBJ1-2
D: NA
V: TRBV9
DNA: TGTGCCAGCAGCGCCAAAGCGGCTTGGGCTAACTATGGCTACACCTTC
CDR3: CASSAKAAWANYGYTF

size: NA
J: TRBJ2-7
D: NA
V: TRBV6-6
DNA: TGTGCCAGCAGCTCCGCTCAGGGGCGGAACTACGAGCAGTACTTC
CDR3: CASSSAQGRNYEQYF

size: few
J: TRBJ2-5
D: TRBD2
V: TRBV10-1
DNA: TGCGCCAGCAGACCAAAACGACTAGCGGGAGAGACCCAGTACTTC
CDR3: CASRPKRLAGETQYF

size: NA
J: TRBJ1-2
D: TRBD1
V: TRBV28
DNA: TGTGCCAGCAGTTTAGCCCACCCAGGGCAGGGGGTGGTCTATGGCTACACCTTC
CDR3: CASSLAHPGQGVVYGYTF

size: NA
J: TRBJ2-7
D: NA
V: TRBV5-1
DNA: TGCGCCAGCAGCTTTTCGCCGGGACCGGTTGATGGCGAGCAGTACTTC
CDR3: CASSFSPGPVDGEQYF

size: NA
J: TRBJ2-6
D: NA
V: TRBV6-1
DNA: TGTGCCAGCAGTGCCGTCAGGAGCTCTGGGGCCAACGTCCTGACTTTC
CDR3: CASSAVRSSGANVLTF

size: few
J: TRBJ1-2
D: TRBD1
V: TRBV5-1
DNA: TGCGCCAGCAGCGTAGGGACAGGCGGTGGCTACACCTTC
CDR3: CASSVGTGGGYTF

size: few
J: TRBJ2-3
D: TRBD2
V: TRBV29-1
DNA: TGCAGCGTTGTCCCAGCGGGAGGGCCAGATACGCAGTATTTT
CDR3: CSVVPAGGPDTQYF

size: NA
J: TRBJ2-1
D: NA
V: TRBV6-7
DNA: TGTGCCAACAGTTACTCGCCCGTACGTGAGCAGTTCTTC
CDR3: CANSYSPVREQFF

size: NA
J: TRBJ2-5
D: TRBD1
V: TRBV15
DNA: TGTGCCACCTATGGACAGGCGACGGAACAAGAGACCCAGTACTTC
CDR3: CATYGQATEQETQYF

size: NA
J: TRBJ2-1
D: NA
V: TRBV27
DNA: TGTGCCAGCAGTGTCCTCCCTTGGGACAATGAGCAGTTCTTC
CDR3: CASSVLPWDNEQFF

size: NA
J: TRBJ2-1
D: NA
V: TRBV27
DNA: TGTGCCAGCAGAGAGGAGCCCTACAATGAGCAGTTCTTC
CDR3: CASREEPYNEQFF

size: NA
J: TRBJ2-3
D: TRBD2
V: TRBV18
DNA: TGTGCCAGCTCACCACCGCGGGGGGTTAATGAAGCAGATACGCAGTATTTT
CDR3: CASSPPRGVNEADTQYF

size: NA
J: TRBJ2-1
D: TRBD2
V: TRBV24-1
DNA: TGTGCCACCAGTGATCCGGGACTAGCGGGAGGTTCCGCCTACAATGAGCAGTTCTTC
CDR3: CATSDPGLAGGSAYNEQFF

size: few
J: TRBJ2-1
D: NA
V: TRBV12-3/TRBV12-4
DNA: TGTGCCACCAAGGTAGCTAGTGTCGGATACAATGAGCAGTTCTTC
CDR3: CATKVASVGYNEQFF

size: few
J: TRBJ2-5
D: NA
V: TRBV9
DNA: TGTGCCAGCAGCGTAGTACAGGGCCCCCCAGAGACCCAGTACTTC
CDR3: CASSVVQGPPETQYF

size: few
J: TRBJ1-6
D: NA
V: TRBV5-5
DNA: TGTGCCAGCAGCTTGAAACCCGGACGGAATAGCTCCTATAATTCACCCCTCCACTTT
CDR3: CASSLKPGRNSSYNSPLHF

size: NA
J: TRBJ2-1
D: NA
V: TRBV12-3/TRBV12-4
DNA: TGTGCCAGCAGTTTAGACTCGATGAGCAATGAGCAGTTCTTC
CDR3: CASSLDSMSNEQFF